This T cell receptor beta chain originates from a study of blood T cell repertoires in COVID-19 (dated by TCRdb to the early 2020s). Context from the whole study: Collaborator samples came from the United States, Italy and Spain and covered acute and convalescent phases of COVID-19. The prospective study material was composed of cDNA or gDNA derived from T cells, B-cell-depleted T cells, or PBMCs. Subjects who had been exposed to COVID-19, were actively infected with it, or had recovered from it provided the deeply sampled blood TCRbeta repertoires that made up the dataset. The repertoires were made available in a free public database intended to serve as a resource for research on the immune response to SARS-CoV-2. The samples were drawn from the first 160 participants of the ongoing ImmuneRACE study and from 950 to 1,500 subjects provided by 6 global collaborators. Nearly every sample came with metadata listing a de-identified subject ID, COVID-19 status, age in years and sex. HLA class I and class II types, where available, came from metadata supplied by the sample provider rather than from assay-based typing. Study-wide findings and limitations: The amount of clinical and demographic metadata varied by source and participant and was provided uncurated.

The germline V gene (reference sequence) sets CDR1 to MNHEY and CDR2 to SMNVEV. The CDR3 goes from the cysteine to the phenylalanine over 12 residues. Only the CDR3 portion is preserved as DNA: 36 bases, with reading frame beginning at the first base. V and J lose 5 bases and 3 bases, and a span of 5 bases separates them. About this clone: The specificity of this receptor is unknown. No base quality information exists; no much larger clone differs at one position.

TCRbeta CDR3 regions were amplified from genomic DNA using the immunoSEQ Assay, a bias-controlled multiplex PCR. The paper's processing steps were these. Nucleated cell counts per sample were estimated from amplification of reference gene primers within the assay. To quantify the absolute abundance of each unique TCRbeta CDR3 rearrangement, sequence reads were collapsed and filtered. For each sample, productive Simpson clonality was calculated by taking the square root of Simpson's diversity index across productive rearrangements. Here the immuneACCESS table is served through TCRdb, limited to in-frame sequences with V and J called. Missing clones are a known gap in these copies; in checked studies unresolved V genes cover under half, and the rest lacks a known reason. V and J calls and clone size are copied from that table; D and trimming were computed from the DNA. The sample contains over 50,000 clones, more than 80% of them found a single time. The ten largest make up about 4% of the sample.

Enrolling through a virtual design, the prospective study's participants ranged in age from roughly 18 to 100 years and lived across 24 United States geographic areas. In the prospective study, cohorts were assigned on the basis of participant-reported clinical history obtained from a screening survey and a study questionnaire. In the prospective study, mobile phlebotomists collected whole blood, serum and a nasopharyngeal or oropharyngeal swab from each participant. Over a roughly 2-month period, participants in the prospective study had the option of providing additional blood draws and questionnaires. Before DNA extraction, prospective study blood samples were shipped either frozen or at room temperature.

This clonotype was sampled from a woman aged 40 to 50 with acute COVID-19. Sequenced material: PBMCs or T cells enriched from blood (not recorded which). The chain employs TRBV27 and TRBJ2-1; the D segment cannot be called with confidence. The nucleotides are TGTGCCAGCAGTCAAAACTACAATGAGCAGTTCTTC. This is translated as CASSQNYNEQFF.